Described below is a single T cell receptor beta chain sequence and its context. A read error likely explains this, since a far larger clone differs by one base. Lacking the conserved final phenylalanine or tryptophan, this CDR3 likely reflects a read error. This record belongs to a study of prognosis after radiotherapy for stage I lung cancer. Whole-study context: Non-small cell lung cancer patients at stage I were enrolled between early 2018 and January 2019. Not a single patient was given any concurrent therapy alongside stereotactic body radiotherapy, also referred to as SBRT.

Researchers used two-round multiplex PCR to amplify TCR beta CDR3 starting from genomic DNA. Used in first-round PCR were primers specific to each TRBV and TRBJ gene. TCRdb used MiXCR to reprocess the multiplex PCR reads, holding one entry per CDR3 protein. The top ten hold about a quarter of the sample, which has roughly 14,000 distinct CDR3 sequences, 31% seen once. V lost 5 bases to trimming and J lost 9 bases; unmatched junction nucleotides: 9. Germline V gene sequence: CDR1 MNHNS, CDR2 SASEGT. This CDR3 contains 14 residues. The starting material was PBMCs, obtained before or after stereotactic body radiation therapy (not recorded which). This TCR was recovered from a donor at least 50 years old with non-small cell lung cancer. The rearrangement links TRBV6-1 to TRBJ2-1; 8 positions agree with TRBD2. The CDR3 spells CASSYGTSVREQFL. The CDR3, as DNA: TGTGCCAGCAGTTACGGGACTAGTGTTCGTGAGCAGTTCTTA.